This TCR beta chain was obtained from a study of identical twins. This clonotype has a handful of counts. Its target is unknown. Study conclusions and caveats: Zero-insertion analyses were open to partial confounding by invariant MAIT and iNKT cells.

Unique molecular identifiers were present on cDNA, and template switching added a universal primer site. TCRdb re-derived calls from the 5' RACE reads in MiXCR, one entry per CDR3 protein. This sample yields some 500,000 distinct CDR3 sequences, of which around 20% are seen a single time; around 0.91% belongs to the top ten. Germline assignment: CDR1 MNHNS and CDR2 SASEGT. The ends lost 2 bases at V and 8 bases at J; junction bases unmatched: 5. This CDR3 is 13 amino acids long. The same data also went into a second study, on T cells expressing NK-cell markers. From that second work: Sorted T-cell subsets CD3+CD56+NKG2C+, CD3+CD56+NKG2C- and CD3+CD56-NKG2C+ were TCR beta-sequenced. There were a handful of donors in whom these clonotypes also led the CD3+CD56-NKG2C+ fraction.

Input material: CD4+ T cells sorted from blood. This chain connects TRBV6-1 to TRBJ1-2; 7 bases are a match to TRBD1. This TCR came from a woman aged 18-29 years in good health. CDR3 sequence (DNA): TGTGCCAGCAGTGAAATAACAGGGGTCGGCTACACCTTC. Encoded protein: CASSEITGVGYTF.